This T cell receptor beta chain was recovered during a study of control samples from healthy donors and cancer patients (dated by TCRdb to 2019 to 2021). V and J are truncated by 0 bases and 7 bases respectively, leaving an intervening sequence of 10 bases. The CDR3 holds 15 amino acids from the cysteine to the phenylalanine. The sequence is cut down to CDR3 DNA, 45 bases in frame from base 1. As encoded in the germline V gene, CDR1 is MRHNA while CDR2 is SNTAGT. The library was made by the immunoSEQ multiplex PCR assay. In TCRdb, the immuneACCESS table is reduced to in-frame sequences with V and J assigned. These tables do not hold every clone; where another copy was compared, an unresolved V gene accounts for under half, and the others remain unexplained. The sample table shows about 86,000 clones, and 85% to 90% are seen once. Of the sample, under 10% is held by the ten largest clones. Turning to this clone: Its antigen remains undetermined. Base qualities were left out, and no much larger clone turns up one base away.

Sequenced sample: PBMCs. Recombination joined TRBV6-4 with TRBJ1-6, with an unclear D gene assignment. The clonotype comes from a woman aged 45-65 years with colorectal cancer. In nucleotides, the sequence is TGTGCCAGCAGTGACTCGATTGGGCACAATTCACCCCTCCACTTT. Its amino acids are CASSDSIGHNSPLHF.